The 9 T cell receptor beta chains given below trace back to one sample, sequenced in a study of blood T cell repertoires in COVID-19. Using immunoSEQ multiplex PCR, the repertoire was profiled, and TCRdb retains in-frame clones only, with some absent. This table holds approximately 110,000 clones, around 74% found once. The specimen sequenced was peripheral blood. These receptors were taken from a man older than 75 with COVID-19, enrolled during active disease.

The rearrangement joins TRBV9 to TRBJ2-5, with a tentative D call TRBD1 (6 bases). This CDR3 is 13 amino acids long. The germline V gene encodes CDR1 SGDLS and CDR2 YYNGEE. The V gene lost 3 bases and the J gene lost 8 bases, with 14 bases spanning the gap. In DNA, the CDR3 is TGTGCCAGCAGCGAGGGGACAAGCCAAACCCAGTACTTC. Amino acids: CASSEGTSQTQYF.

This sequence joins TRBV28 and TRBJ1-5; 7 bases agree with TRBD1. The CDR3 is 15 amino acids. Germline V gene data show CDR1 as MDHEN and CDR2 as SYDVKM. Losses at the gene ends were 6 bases for V and 7 bases for J; bases not matched to a gene: 12. The CDR3 protein is CASRTGAAEDQPQHF. As DNA, the CDR3 is TGTGCCAGCAGAACAGGGGCCGCAGAGGACCAGCCCCAGCATTTT.

The table lists this clone with a few counts. CDR3 region: CSFFGNEQFF. CDR3 DNA sequence: TGCAGTTTCTTCGGGAATGAGCAGTTCTTC. The chain employs TRBV20-1 and TRBJ2-1; D is ambiguous. This CDR3 spans 10 amino acids. Trimming left V 8 bases short and J 7 bases short, with 9 bases between. CDR1 is DFQATT, CDR2 SNEGSKA, per germline (reference sequence).

This clone came up a few times. DNA for the CDR3: TGTGCCAGTAGTCGGGACAGGGCGGATTCACCCCTCCACTTT. Translated: CASSRDRADSPLHF. V usage is TRBV19 and J usage is TRBJ1-6; 9 bases line up with TRBD1. Germline V CDR1 and CDR2: LNHDA, SQIVND (reference sequence). CDR3 length equals 14 residues. The V segment lost 5 bases and the J segment 8 bases; nucleotides outside the gene matches: 4.

The rearrangement links TRBV6-5 to TRBJ1-6; 9 nucleotides agree with TRBD1. Trimming at V came to 6 bases and at J to 7 bases, leaving 4 bases not matched to a gene. CDR3 length: 14 residues. Germline values: CDR1 MNHEY, CDR2 SVGAGI. The CDR3 is CASRRDRDNSPLHF. CDR3 nucleotide sequence: TGTGCCAGCAGAAGGGACAGGGACAATTCACCCCTCCACTTT.

The chain combines TRBV7-8 with TRBJ2-5; 11 positions agree with TRBD1. Unmatched junction bases numbered 9, after V lost 1 base and J lost 2 bases. Germline V CDR1 and CDR2: SGHVS, FQNEAQ. This CDR3 has 18 residues. Here the CDR3 reads CASSLVIAGTGGQETQYF. In nucleotides, the CDR3 is TGTGCCAGCAGCTTAGTTATAGCCGGGACAGGGGGGCAAGAGACCCAGTACTTC.

The rearrangement uses TRBV7-6 and TRBJ2-3, with 14 bases matching TRBD2. The ends lost 5 bases at V and 6 bases at J; junction bases unmatched: 4. The CDR3 has 15 amino acids. Germline lookup yields CDR1 SGHVS and CDR2 FNYEAQ. The CDR3 region has the DNA TGTGCCAGCAGCCCGACTAGCGGGAGGGGTGATACGCAGTATTTT. Its translation: CASSPTSGRGDTQYF.

The V and J genes are TRBV9 and TRBJ1-1; tentatively, D is TRBD1 (5 bases). The V end was cut by 3 bases, the J end by 3 bases, with 12 bases between. The germline V gene encodes CDR1 SGDLS and CDR2 YYNGEE. This CDR3 is 14 amino acids long. The DNA of the CDR3 is TGTGCCAGCAGCGCCAGGGAGGAGTACACTGAAGCTTTCTTT. This sequence encodes CASSAREEYTEAFF.

The chain has TRBV7-9 and TRBJ2-7, with 9 bases lining up with TRBD2. J was trimmed by 4 bases and V by 5 bases; bases with no gene match: 6. This CDR3 contains 14 residues. Germline CDR1 is SEHNR and CDR2 is FQNEAQ (reference sequence). The CDR3 reads CASSVSGSFYEQYF. CDR3 bases: TGTGCCAGCAGCGTTAGCGGGAGTTTTTACGAGCAGTACTTC.